Each of the 8 T cell receptor beta chains below was sequenced from the same sample in a study of blood T cell repertoires in COVID-19. Generated by immunoSEQ multiplex PCR, the TCRdb table keeps only in-frame clones and is missing some. The sample consists of about 110,000 clones, around four fifths of them appearing once. The sample taken for sequencing was peripheral blood. The receptors were sampled from a woman aged 60-75 years with acute or convalescent COVID-19.

Written as DNA, the CDR3 is TGTGCCAGCAGTAGCGGGGGGGCAGATACGCAGTATTTT. It yields the protein CASSSGGADTQYF. The chain carries TRBV7-3 and TRBJ2-3, with 11 bases matching TRBD2. The germline V gene encodes CDR1 SGHTA and CDR2 FQGTGA. The V segment lost 6 bases and the J segment 4 bases; nucleotides outside the gene matches: 0. The CDR3 has 13 amino acids.

In DNA form, the CDR3 reads TGCGCCAGCAGCCTCCGCCCACAGGGGGCCGAGCAGTACTTC. Amino acids: CASSLRPQGAEQYF. This chain uses TRBV5-1 with TRBJ2-7; 9 nucleotides match TRBD1. The V and J ends lost 4 bases and 6 bases, in that order; junction bases with no gene match: 8. The germline gives CDR1 SGHRS, CDR2 YFSETQ. The CDR3 has 14 residues.

The V call is TRBV30, the J call TRBJ1-3, with D possibly matching TRBD1 (5 bases). Trimming pared 1 base from V and 1 base from J, leaving 8 bases between. Germline CDR1 is GTSNPN and CDR2 is SVGIG (reference sequence). This CDR3 has 14 residues. As DNA, the CDR3 is TGTGCCTGGAGTGCTAAGGGGTCTGGAAACACCATATATTTT. Protein product: CAWSAKGSGNTIYF.

This clone occurred once. CDR3: CASSSDTYNQPQHF. The CDR3 region has the DNA TGTGCCAGCAGTTCCGACACCTATAATCAGCCCCAGCATTTT. This rearrangement joins TRBV2 to TRBJ1-5; D is ambiguous. Germline CDR1 and CDR2: SNHLY and FYNNEI. V dropped 5 bases and J dropped 4 bases, with 12 bases sitting between them. The CDR3 is 14 amino acids.

The chain employs TRBV7-9 and TRBJ1-1; no clear D gene. The CDR3 has 16 residues. The germline V and J ends were trimmed by 1 base and 0 bases, with 12 bases remaining between them. The germline V gene has CDR1 SEHNR and CDR2 FQNEAQ (reference sequence). The CDR3 loop reads CASSLGSLALNTEAFF. Here the CDR3 DNA reads TGTGCCAGCAGCTTAGGCAGCCTAGCTTTGAACACTGAAGCTTTCTTT.

The V gene is TRBV3-1 (or the pseudogene TRBV3-2), the J gene TRBJ2-7; maybe TRBD2 (7 bases). Germline-derived CDR1 and CDR2 are LGHDT and YNNKEL (reference sequence). Trimming pared 3 bases from V and 6 bases from J, leaving 18 bases between. This CDR3 spans 15 amino acids. The DNA of the CDR3 is TGTGCCAGCAGCCACTTCTGGGAGGGAGGGGGCGAGCAGTACTTC. It specifies CASSHFWEGGGEQYF.

This chain links TRBV28 with TRBJ2-2, with 8 bases aligning to TRBD2. Trimming cost V 10 bases and J 0 bases; bases outside gene matches: 1. The CDR3 loop spans 13 amino acids. CDR1 and CDR2 (germline): MDHEN, SYDVKM. This CDR3 is CAILAANTGELFF. The DNA for the CDR3 is TGTGCCATACTAGCGGCGAACACCGGGGAGCTGTTTTTT.

The chain employs TRBV7-3 and TRBJ2-1, with TRBD2 as a possible D gene (6 bases). Germline loops: CDR1 SGHTA, CDR2 FQGTGA. The CDR3 is made up of 16 amino acids. Trimming cost V 5 bases and J 0 bases, with 14 bases left between them. The CDR3 DNA reads as TGTGCCAGCAGCCAACCGGGACTTACCTCCTACAATGAGCAGTTCTTC. It yields the protein CASSQPGLTSYNEQFF.